These T cell receptor beta chains were read from a single sample in a study of blood T cell repertoires in COVID-19. Generated by immunoSEQ multiplex PCR, the TCRdb table keeps only in-frame clones and is missing some. The sample records 25,000 to 35,000 clones, approximately 91% being singletons. What was sequenced was peripheral blood. Source of these receptors: a man aged 55 to 70 with COVID-19, enrolled during active disease. The CDR3 runs from the conserved cysteine through the conserved F or W. A D gene is named only where the DNA matches it firmly. The size field is filled for only some rows; it gives once, few, many or a size class.

clone_size: -
d_call: TRBD1
j_call: TRBJ1-4
v_call: TRBV28
cdr3_nt: TGTGCCAGCGCGCGTCAGGGGGCGCATAGGCTGCCTAATGAAAAACTGTTTTTT
cdr3_aa: CASARQGAHRLPNEKLFF

clone_size: -
d_call: -
j_call: TRBJ2-5
v_call: TRBV27
cdr3_nt: TGTGCCAGCAGTTCCGACGGAGAGGAGGTCCAAGAGACCCAGTACTTC
cdr3_aa: CASSSDGEEVQETQYF

clone_size: -
d_call: TRBD1
j_call: TRBJ1-1
v_call: TRBV11-2
cdr3_nt: TGTGCCAGCAGCACGGGACAGTCCATGAACACTGAAGCTTTCTTT
cdr3_aa: CASSTGQSMNTEAFF

clone_size: -
d_call: -
j_call: TRBJ1-5
v_call: TRBV28
cdr3_nt: TGTGCCAGCAGTTCCGGGACATCAAATCAGCCCCAGCATTTT
cdr3_aa: CASSSGTSNQPQHF

clone_size: -
d_call: -
j_call: TRBJ1-5
v_call: TRBV19
cdr3_nt: TGTGCCAGTAGTTACCCCAGAGGTAGCAATCAGCCCCAGCATTTT
cdr3_aa: CASSYPRGSNQPQHF

clone_size: once
d_call: -
j_call: TRBJ1-1
v_call: TRBV7-8
cdr3_nt: TGTGCCAGCAGCTTAGCGGCGGGCACTGAAGCTTTCTTT
cdr3_aa: CASSLAAGTEAFF

clone_size: -
d_call: TRBD2
j_call: TRBJ2-1
v_call: TRBV3-1/TRBV3-2
cdr3_nt: TGTGCCAGCAGCCAGGGACTAGAAGGTAGCGATGAGCAGTTCTTC
cdr3_aa: CASSQGLEGSDEQFF

clone_size: -
d_call: -
j_call: TRBJ2-2
v_call: TRBV4-1
cdr3_nt: TGCGCCAGCAGCCAAGTCCTCACATCGAACACCGGGGAGCTGTTTTTT
cdr3_aa: CASSQVLTSNTGELFF

clone_size: -
d_call: -
j_call: TRBJ2-3
v_call: TRBV6-1
cdr3_nt: TGTGCCAGCAGTGAAGCAGGGGGAGGGCCGGGTACGCAGTATTTT
cdr3_aa: CASSEAGGGPGTQYF

clone_size: -
d_call: -
j_call: TRBJ1-1
v_call: TRBV2
cdr3_nt: TGTGCCAGCAGTGAAGTGGGGCGGACTGAAGCTTTCTTT
cdr3_aa: CASSEVGRTEAFF

clone_size: -
d_call: -
j_call: TRBJ1-3
v_call: TRBV6-5
cdr3_nt: TGTGCCAGTGCCCGAGCTGCTGGAAACACCATATATTTT
cdr3_aa: CASARAAGNTIYF

clone_size: -
d_call: TRBD2
j_call: TRBJ2-7
v_call: TRBV3-1/TRBV3-2
cdr3_nt: TGTGCCAGCAGCGACACTAGCGGGAGGGGGTACTACGAGCAGTACTTC
cdr3_aa: CASSDTSGRGYYEQYF

clone_size: -
d_call: TRBD1
j_call: TRBJ1-5
v_call: TRBV28
cdr3_nt: TGTGCCAGCAGTTTGTCGGGACAGGGTCAGCCCCAGCATTTT
cdr3_aa: CASSLSGQGQPQHF

clone_size: -
d_call: -
j_call: TRBJ1-1
v_call: TRBV6-5
cdr3_nt: TGTGCCAGCCAGACACAGATGAACACTGAAGCTTTCTTT
cdr3_aa: CASQTQMNTEAFF

clone_size: -
d_call: -
j_call: TRBJ1-4
v_call: TRBV2
cdr3_nt: TGTGCCAGCAGTTCCCTGGACAGCGCAACTAATGAAAAACTGTTTTTT
cdr3_aa: CASSSLDSATNEKLFF

clone_size: -
d_call: -
j_call: TRBJ1-2
v_call: TRBV30
cdr3_nt: TGTGCCTTAGCCAGGGATGGCTACACCTTC
cdr3_aa: CALARDGYTF

clone_size: -
d_call: TRBD2
j_call: TRBJ2-4
v_call: TRBV11-2
cdr3_nt: TGTGCCAGCGGCTGGAGCGGGGAAAACATTCAGTACTTC
cdr3_aa: CASGWSGENIQYF

clone_size: -
d_call: TRBD2
j_call: TRBJ2-1
v_call: TRBV30
cdr3_nt: TGTGCCTGGAAACGGGGGGATTCCTACAATGAGCAGTTCTTC
cdr3_aa: CAWKRGDSYNEQFF

clone_size: -
d_call: -
j_call: TRBJ1-1
v_call: TRBV6-5
cdr3_nt: TGTGCCAGCCCAATGAACACTGAAGCTTTCTTT
cdr3_aa: CASPMNTEAFF

clone_size: -
d_call: -
j_call: TRBJ1-3
v_call: TRBV28
cdr3_nt: TGTGCCAGCAGTCCCTTACTGCTCTCTGGAAACACCATATATTTT
cdr3_aa: CASSPLLLSGNTIYF

clone_size: -
d_call: -
j_call: TRBJ2-3
v_call: TRBV14
cdr3_nt: TGTGCCAGCAACTCCTACCTAACAGATACGCAGTATTTT
cdr3_aa: CASNSYLTDTQYF

clone_size: -
d_call: -
j_call: TRBJ2-5
v_call: TRBV5-1
cdr3_nt: TGCGCCAGCAGCTTGGGAGGGAGTGGACAAGAGACCCAGTACTTC
cdr3_aa: CASSLGGSGQETQYF

clone_size: -
d_call: -
j_call: TRBJ2-1
v_call: TRBV24-1
cdr3_nt: TGTGCCACCAGTGCCAACCTTGACAGCTCCTACAATGAGCAGTTCTTC
cdr3_aa: CATSANLDSSYNEQFF

clone_size: -
d_call: TRBD2
j_call: TRBJ2-1
v_call: TRBV6-5
cdr3_nt: TGTGCCAGCAGTTACTCCGGACTAGCAGCCTACAATGAGCAGTTCTTC
cdr3_aa: CASSYSGLAAYNEQFF

clone_size: -
d_call: TRBD2
j_call: TRBJ2-7
v_call: TRBV4-1
cdr3_nt: TGCGCCAGCAGCCAAGATGGAACTAGCGCATCCTACGAGCAGTACTTC
cdr3_aa: CASSQDGTSASYEQYF

clone_size: -
d_call: TRBD2
j_call: TRBJ2-7
v_call: TRBV29-1
cdr3_nt: TGCAGCGTTGAAGACAGCGGGATGGTCGAGCAGTACTTC
cdr3_aa: CSVEDSGMVEQYF

clone_size: -
d_call: TRBD1
j_call: TRBJ2-3
v_call: TRBV9
cdr3_nt: TGTGCCAGCAGCCGCCGGGGGGACAGGGCGGAGAATACGCAGTATTTT
cdr3_aa: CASSRRGDRAENTQYF

clone_size: few
d_call: -
j_call: TRBJ1-2
v_call: TRBV27
cdr3_nt: TGTGCCAGCAGGGTAGGACAGAGGGATGAGGGCTACACCTTC
cdr3_aa: CASRVGQRDEGYTF

clone_size: -
d_call: -
j_call: TRBJ2-5
v_call: TRBV2
cdr3_nt: TGTGCCAGCAGCTATGGTACCCAAGAGACCCAGTACTTC
cdr3_aa: CASSYGTQETQYF

clone_size: -
d_call: -
j_call: TRBJ2-4
v_call: TRBV16
cdr3_nt: TGTGCCAGCAGCACTTCTGGGGGGAGGCCAGAAAACATTCAGTACTTC
cdr3_aa: CASSTSGGRPENIQYF

clone_size: -
d_call: -
j_call: TRBJ1-1
v_call: TRBV6-5
cdr3_nt: TGTGCCAGCAGTTACGAGGCAGGGCTGAACACTGAAGCTTTCTTT
cdr3_aa: CASSYEAGLNTEAFF

clone_size: -
d_call: -
j_call: TRBJ2-1
v_call: TRBV9
cdr3_nt: TGTGCCAGCAGCCCGGAACAGGGGAGGAATGAGCAGTTCTTC
cdr3_aa: CASSPEQGRNEQFF

clone_size: -
d_call: TRBD1
j_call: TRBJ2-3
v_call: TRBV29-1
cdr3_nt: TGCAGCGTCAGACAGGGCTCCACTAGCACAGATACGCAGTATTTT
cdr3_aa: CSVRQGSTSTDTQYF

clone_size: -
d_call: -
j_call: TRBJ1-1
v_call: TRBV14
cdr3_nt: TGTGCCAGCAGTCAACACACGTTTTCTGAAGCTTTCTTT
cdr3_aa: CASSQHTFSEAFF

clone_size: -
d_call: -
j_call: TRBJ2-7
v_call: TRBV10-1
cdr3_nt: TGCGCCAGCAGTGAGTCGCTAGGCGAGCAGTACTTC
cdr3_aa: CASSESLGEQYF

clone_size: few
d_call: -
j_call: TRBJ2-3
v_call: TRBV7-9
cdr3_nt: TGTGCCAGCAGCCCATCGACTAGCACAGATACGCAGTATTTT
cdr3_aa: CASSPSTSTDTQYF

clone_size: -
d_call: -
j_call: TRBJ2-1
v_call: TRBV6-5
cdr3_nt: TGTGCCAGCAGTTACACGGGGAATGAGCAGTTCTTC
cdr3_aa: CASSYTGNEQFF

clone_size: -
d_call: -
j_call: TRBJ2-7
v_call: TRBV7-3
cdr3_nt: TGTGCCAGCAGCTTAATGGCAGGGCTGCGCGAGCAGTACTTC
cdr3_aa: CASSLMAGLREQYF

clone_size: -
d_call: -
j_call: TRBJ2-3
v_call: TRBV19
cdr3_nt: TGTGCCAGTAGCTCTTCACAAGGGGTCACAGATACGCAGTATTTT
cdr3_aa: CASSSSQGVTDTQYF

clone_size: -
d_call: TRBD1
j_call: TRBJ1-1
v_call: TRBV7-9
cdr3_nt: TGTGCCAGCAGCTTGGATCCGGGACAGGGGCCAATGGACACTGAAGCTTTCTTT
cdr3_aa: CASSLDPGQGPMDTEAFF

clone_size: -
d_call: -
j_call: TRBJ2-3
v_call: TRBV9
cdr3_nt: TGTGCCAGCAGCGTAGGGCGGACAGCAGATACGCAGTATTTT
cdr3_aa: CASSVGRTADTQYF

clone_size: -
d_call: -
j_call: TRBJ1-1
v_call: TRBV7-6
cdr3_nt: TGTGCCAGCAGCCCCGAGAGGGTGAACACTGAAGCTTTCTTT
cdr3_aa: CASSPERVNTEAFF

clone_size: -
d_call: TRBD1
j_call: TRBJ1-1
v_call: TRBV3-1/TRBV3-2
cdr3_nt: TGTGCCAGCAGCCAAGTTTTGCAGGGGGCGGGTGAAGCTTTCTTT
cdr3_aa: CASSQVLQGAGEAFF

clone_size: -
d_call: -
j_call: TRBJ1-5
v_call: TRBV5-6
cdr3_nt: TGTGCCAGCAGCTTCGGGAGGGGGAATTATCAGCCCCAGCATTTT
cdr3_aa: CASSFGRGNYQPQHF

clone_size: -
d_call: -
j_call: TRBJ1-5
v_call: TRBV7-9
cdr3_nt: TGTGCCAGCAGCCTACCGAATCAGCCCCAGCATTTT
cdr3_aa: CASSLPNQPQHF

clone_size: medium-sized
d_call: TRBD1
j_call: TRBJ1-5
v_call: TRBV5-6
cdr3_nt: TGTGCCAGCAGCTTGAGTAGGGGGCGCGACCAGCCCCAGCATTTT
cdr3_aa: CASSLSRGRDQPQHF

clone_size: -
d_call: TRBD1
j_call: TRBJ1-6
v_call: TRBV4-2
cdr3_nt: TGTGCCAGCAGCCAAGTACAGGGGGATAATTCACCCCTCCACTTT
cdr3_aa: CASSQVQGDNSPLHF

clone_size: -
d_call: TRBD2
j_call: TRBJ2-1
v_call: TRBV4-1
cdr3_nt: TGCGCCAGCAGCCAAGACCCCAAGACGACTAGCGGTCCGTACAATGAGCAGTTCTTC
cdr3_aa: CASSQDPKTTSGPYNEQFF

clone_size: -
d_call: TRBD2
j_call: TRBJ2-7
v_call: TRBV10-3
cdr3_nt: TGTGCCATCAGTGTTAGCGGGAGTATCTACGAGCAGTACTTC
cdr3_aa: CAISVSGSIYEQYF

clone_size: -
d_call: TRBD1
j_call: TRBJ2-7
v_call: TRBV7-9
cdr3_nt: TGTGCCAGCAGTTGGACAGGGGCTAACTACGAGCAGTACTTC
cdr3_aa: CASSWTGANYEQYF

clone_size: -
d_call: TRBD1
j_call: TRBJ1-1
v_call: TRBV6-5
cdr3_nt: TGTGCCAGCAGTCGAAACAGGGGAGAAGCTTTCTTT
cdr3_aa: CASSRNRGEAFF

clone_size: -
d_call: TRBD1
j_call: TRBJ1-5
v_call: TRBV7-2
cdr3_nt: TGTGCCAGCAGCCCCCAAGGGGGCAGCAATCAGCCCCAGCATTTT
cdr3_aa: CASSPQGGSNQPQHF